This T cell receptor beta chain stems from a study of beta chain features in type 1 diabetes. Expressed TCRB transcripts got sequenced, as all isolated RNA was reverse transcribed. The data were produced by immunoSEQ multiplex PCR, yet TCRdb's version contains in-frame clones alone and is incomplete. The repertoire consists of 150,000 to 180,000 clones, with over 8.5% occurring once and the leading ten covering approximately 2%. Study observations and caveats: A closer apparent resemblance between naive, central memory and Treg TCRB repertoires was seen in patients than in healthy donors.

Via the markers CD45RO/CCR7/CD25/CD127/CD95/CD27, stem cell-like memory, regulatory, central memory and naive CD4+ cells were sorted. Notes on this clone: Its specificity is unknown.

This clonotype was obtained from a man younger than 35 in good health. Sequencing used central memory CD4+ T cells from blood.

CDR3 loop: CSVEKVRGHEQYF. The CDR3 nucleotides read TGCAGCGTTGAAAAGGTTAGAGGACACGAGCAGTACTTC. This chain links TRBV29-1 with TRBJ2-7; the D is unclear. V was cut by 2 bases and J by 5 bases, with 13 bases left in between. Germline CDR1 reads SQVTM; CDR2 reads ANQGSEA. This CDR3 has 13 residues.